The rows below give T cell receptor beta chains drawn from one sample of a study of T cell responses to AZD1222 COVID-19 vaccine. Measured with immunoSEQ multiplex PCR; TCRdb has only the in-frame clones, and not every one. Of over 150,000 clones in the sample, approximately 95% were seen once. Here the sequenced sample was peripheral blood, taken 28 days after the second dose of the MenACWY control vaccine. The receptor set was obtained from an adult who received the MenACWY meningococcal vaccine as a control. The conserved cysteine and the conserved F or W are not part of the CDR3 here. The D gene is left open where the match is weak.

D	J	V	CDR3
TRBD1	TRBJ2-2	TRBV5-4	ASSVQGLGTGELF
.	TRBJ2-7	TRBV18	ASSQGTAAYEQY
TRBD1	TRBJ1-2	TRBV12-3/TRBV12-4	ASSLGQSYGYT
.	TRBJ1-2	TRBV12-3/TRBV12-4	ASSSGVRGYT
.	TRBJ1-5	TRBV7-9	ASSRQNQPQH
.	TRBJ2-5	TRBV5-6	ASTLGLPGETQY
.	TRBJ1-5	TRBV7-5	ARSHMSDRVNQPQH
.	TRBJ1-2	TRBV6-2/TRBV6-3	ASSYSLRGYT
.	TRBJ2-7	TRBV5-5	ASSLQTGGEQY
.	TRBJ1-2	TRBV7-9	ASSRRGEGSPYGYT